This section outlines one TCR beta chain sequence together with its context. One Seattle source followed patients from active infection through their disease course. This entry comes from a study of blood T cell repertoires in COVID-19. Overall study context: PBMCs, B-cell-depleted T cells, or T cells were the source of the cDNA or gDNA that made up the material.

Original data processing: Quantification of nucleated cells was approximated via reference gene primer amplification. Data came from immunoSEQ multiplex PCR; TCRdb stores just in-frame clones and leaves some out. That table is the source of V, J and clone size, and D and trimming were worked out from the DNA. Here the sample spans about 200,000 clones, about 88% being singletons. The germline gives CDR1 SGHRS, CDR2 YFSETQ. V lost 2 bases, J lost 3 bases, and 6 bases stayed unmatched. The CDR3 runs 15 residues. The receptor comes from a man in his forties or fifties with COVID-19, enrolled during active disease. Sequencing was performed on peripheral blood. The V call is TRBV5-1, the J call TRBJ2-3, with 7 bases lining up with TRBD2. The DNA for the CDR3 is TGCGCCAGCAGCTTCGGACTAGGTGCGACAGATACGCAGTATTTT. Protein product: CASSFGLGATDTQYF.